This entry lists 32 T cell receptor beta chains sequenced from one sample in a study of human thymus T cells. Sequencing used immunoSEQ multiplex PCR; TCRdb keeps in-frame clones, though not all of them. The sample records some 130,000 clones, about 95% being singletons. Surgeons resected thymus tissue during corrective heart surgery. The sample consisted of thymus tissue. The source of these receptors is a boy under three years old with a congenital heart defect but otherwise immunologically healthy.

The V call is TRBV14, the J call TRBJ2-3; D may be TRBD2 (6 bases). This CDR3 comprises 14 residues. V was shortened by 1 base and J by 9 bases, with 14 bases between the two germline ends. The germline V gene encodes CDR1 SGHDN and CDR2 FVKESK. CDR3 sequence (DNA): TGTGCCAGCAGCCAAGTAGGAGGGGCCGAAACGCAGTATTTT. It specifies CASSQVGGAETQYF.

The rearrangement uses TRBV4-1 and TRBJ1-1; D is undetermined. Germline assignment: CDR1 MGHRA and CDR2 YSYEKL. V lost 0 bases and J 0 bases, leaving 5 bases between the germline ends. This CDR3 is 14 amino acids long. CDR3 DNA: TGCGCCAGCAGCCAAGACACCGTGAACACTGAAGCTTTCTTT. Translating gives CASSQDTVNTEAFF.

This clone showed up just once. The V gene is TRBV7-2, the J gene TRBJ2-3; 12 bases align to TRBD2. This CDR3 is built from 16 residues. Trimming cost V 2 bases and J 5 bases; bases outside gene matches: 5. Per the germline V gene, CDR1 is SGHTA and CDR2 is FQGNSA. The CDR3 coding sequence is TGTGCCAGCAGCTTACCTAGCGGGGGGGGTAGAGATACGCAGTATTTT. It translates to CASSLPSGGGRDTQYF.

The chain links TRBV2 to TRBJ1-5; a possible D gene is TRBD1 (5 bases). The germline V and J ends were trimmed by 4 bases and 7 bases, with 14 bases remaining between them. CDR1 SNHLY and CDR2 FYNNEI come from the germline V gene. The CDR3 has 14 residues. The CDR3 DNA sequence: TGTGCCAGCAGTGGGCGGGGACCTGGGCAGCCCCAGCATTTT. Protein: CASSGRGPGQPQHF. The full variable domain, in which reference TRBV2 and TRBJ1-5 provide the parts outside the CDR3, is EPEVTQTPSHQVTQMGQEVILRCVPISNHLYFYWYRQILGQKVEFLVSFYNNEISEKSEIFDDQFSVERPDGSNFTLKIRSTKLEDSAMYFCASSGRGPGQPQHFGDGTRLSIL.

The table lists this clone with a count of one. CDR3 sequence: CASMTSGETDTQYF. As DNA, the CDR3 is TGCGCCAGCATGACTAGCGGGGAAACAGATACGCAGTATTTT. The chain has TRBV10-2 and TRBJ2-3; TRBD2 matches 11 bases. This CDR3 region has 14 residues. V trimming: 7 bases; J trimming: 3 bases; junction bases outside the gene matches: 3. Germline-derived CDR1 and CDR2 are WSHSY and SAAADI.

The chain recombines TRBV5-8 with TRBJ1-1; D is unresolved. CDR1 and CDR2 from the germline V gene are SGHTS and YDEGEE. This CDR3 has 14 amino acids. The V and J ends lost 1 base and 5 bases respectively, with 12 bases between them. CDR3 bases: TGTGCCAGCAGCTTGCTGACGGGCCGGACTGAAGCTTTCTTT. Amino acids: CASSLLTGRTEAFF.

A single count supports this clone. Here the CDR3 DNA reads TGTGCCAGCAGTCTGACAGGGGGCCGGAATCAGCCCCAGCATTTT. Translation gives CASSLTGGRNQPQHF. The rearrangement links TRBV7-2 to TRBJ1-5; 10 nucleotides align to TRBD1. Looked up from germline, CDR1 is SGHTA and CDR2 is FQGNSA. The junction had 6 bases not matched to a gene; V was cut back by 6 bases and J by 4 bases. This CDR3 region has 15 residues. The full variable domain, with the rest looked up from reference TRBV7-2 and TRBJ1-5, is GAGVSQSPSNKVTEKGKDVELRCDPISGHTALYWYRQSLGQGLEFLIYFQGNSAPDKSGLPSDRFSAERTGGSVSTLTIQRTQQEDSAVYLCASSLTGGRNQPQHFGDGTRLSIL.

This clone showed up just a few times. The chain combines TRBV30 with TRBJ1-5; 7 bases map to TRBD1. The trim removed 6 bases at V and 7 bases at J, leaving 9 bases unmatched. The CDR3 runs to 13 residues. Germline V gene sequence: CDR1 GTSNPN, CDR2 SVGIG (reference sequence). The CDR3 reads CACCRGGGQPQHF. As DNA, the CDR3 is TGTGCCTGCTGCCGAGGGGGCGGCCAGCCCCAGCATTTT.

V is TRBV11-2 and J is TRBJ2-7, with D unclear. The CDR3 is 14 amino acids. Germline loops: CDR1 SGHAT, CDR2 FQNNGV. V shed 5 bases and J shed 6 bases, with 17 bases lying between them. This chain's CDR3 is CASSPDPTHGEQYF. The CDR3 DNA reads TGTGCCAGCAGCCCCGACCCCACCCACGGCGAGCAGTACTTC.

V usage is TRBV19 and J usage is TRBJ2-1; possible D gene TRBD2, 9 bases. Germline V gene lookup returns CDR1 LNHDA and CDR2 SQIVND (reference sequence). The CDR3 consists of 24 residues. V was pared by 4 bases and J by 2 bases, with 39 bases between. CDR3 DNA: TGTGCCAGTAGTAAGGACAGGGAAGGGGTCGCTAGCGGGACGCGAATAGGTACCTACAATGAGCAGTTCTTC. Its translation is CASSKDREGVASGTRIGTYNEQFF.

This clone showed up just once. V gene TRBV30 combines with J gene TRBJ2-1; D uncertain. The V end was cut by 1 base, the J end by 1 base, with 11 bases between. The CDR3 has 15 amino acids. CDR1 is GTSNPN, CDR2 SVGIG, per germline (reference sequence). Written as DNA, the CDR3 is TGTGCCTGGAGTGGAACCGGGTCATCCTACAATGAGCAGTTCTTC. It encodes CAWSGTGSSYNEQFF.

The V call is TRBV7-2, the J call TRBJ2-2; TRBD1 matches 7 bases. CDR1 SGHTA and CDR2 FQGNSA come from the germline V gene. V shed 3 bases, J shed 3 bases, and the junction held 4 bases outside the gene matches. The CDR3 covers 15 residues. The CDR3 nucleotides read TGTGCCAGCAGCTTCCGGGACAGATACACCGGGGAGCTGTTTTTT. This encodes CASSFRDRYTGELFF.

This chain joins TRBV13 and TRBJ2-7; D may match TRBD1 or TRBD2 (7 bases each). The CDR3 sequence is 14 residues long. Trimming removed 3 bases from V and 6 bases from J, with 15 bases in between. CDR1 and CDR2 (germline): PRHDT, FYEKMQ (reference sequence). The CDR3: CASSLRDREGEQYF. The CDR3 nucleotides read TGTGCCAGCAGCTTGCGAGACAGGGAGGGCGAGCAGTACTTC.

The chain is built from TRBV6-1 and TRBJ1-2; D unclear. Germline CDR1 reads MNHNS; CDR2 reads SASEGT. V was trimmed by 1 base and J by 3 bases, leaving 12 bases between them. CDR3 size: 15 residues. CDR3 nucleotides: TGTGCCAGCAGTGAAGGTAAAAGGGAGCACTATGGCTACACCTTC. It specifies CASSEGKREHYGYTF.

The V call is TRBV6-5, the J call TRBJ1-5; 9 nucleotides match TRBD1. CDR1 and CDR2 (germline): MNHEY, SVGAGI. Trimming removed 0 bases from V and 4 bases from J; junction bases left unmatched: 4. The CDR3 has 16 amino acids. The CDR3: CASSYSGTGPNQPQHF. Here the CDR3 DNA reads TGTGCCAGCAGTTACTCGGGGACAGGGCCTAATCAGCCCCAGCATTTT.

This chain links TRBV7-6 with TRBJ2-7, with a possible D match to TRBD1 (6 bases). The germline V gene has CDR1 SGHVS and CDR2 FNYEAQ. V was pared by 1 base and J by 6 bases, with 10 bases between. The CDR3 spans 13 residues. For the CDR3, the DNA is TGTGCCAGCAGCTTAGACAGGGCAGGCGAGCAGTACTTC. Amino acid sequence: CASSLDRAGEQYF.

The chain employs TRBV2 and TRBJ2-3; D is undetermined. CDR3 length equals 12 residues. V was trimmed by 0 bases and J by 6 bases, leaving 4 bases between them. Germline assignment: CDR1 SNHLY and CDR2 FYNNEI. CDR3 DNA sequence: TGTGCCAGCAGTGAAGCGAGGGATACGCAGTATTTT. Residues: CASSEARDTQYF.

The chain is built from TRBV28 and TRBJ2-3; 16 nucleotides line up with TRBD2. The CDR3 runs 16 residues. CDR1 and CDR2 from the germline V gene are MDHEN and SYDVKM. J was trimmed by 6 bases and V by 8 bases; bases with no gene match: 8. CDR3 in DNA: TGTGCCAGCGGCCTTGAGGGACTAGCGGGGGGGGATACGCAGTATTTT. Its translation is CASGLEGLAGGDTQYF.

This chain links TRBV4-1 with TRBJ2-1; 10 positions agree with TRBD2. The CDR3 is 16 residues long. V shed 4 bases and J 7 bases; nucleotides not matched to a gene: 10. Germline V gene data show CDR1 as MGHRA and CDR2 as YSYEKL. The CDR3 loop reads CASSPISGGAVNEQFF. As DNA, the CDR3 is TGCGCCAGCAGCCCAATAAGCGGGGGGGCGGTTAATGAGCAGTTCTTC.

J is TRBJ2-7 and V is TRBV4-3; maybe TRBD1 (6 bases). The ends were cut back, 7 bases at V and 1 base at J, with 11 bases in the middle. The CDR3 extends over 13 amino acids. Germline CDR1 reads LGHNA; CDR2 reads YSLEER. The CDR3 loop reads CASIYDRSYEQYF. The DNA of the CDR3 is TGCGCCAGCATCTATGACAGGTCCTACGAGCAGTACTTC.

The chain recombines TRBV15 with TRBJ1-4; D is uncertain. The length of the CDR3 is 13 residues. The V end was cut by 1 base, the J end by 8 bases, with 8 bases between. The V gene's germline CDR1 is LNHNV and CDR2 YYDKDF (reference sequence). Here the CDR3 reads CATSRVTAEKLFF. In nucleotides, the CDR3 is TGTGCCACCAGCAGAGTTACCGCGGAAAAACTGTTTTTT.

The chain recombines TRBV30 with TRBJ1-1; maybe TRBD1 (6 bases). Trimming left V 4 bases short and J 2 bases short, with 14 bases between. Looked up from germline, CDR1 is GTSNPN and CDR2 is SVGIG (reference sequence). This CDR3 is 14 amino acids long. CDR3 sequence (DNA): TGTGCCTGGATCCGAGGGGGGGGTAACACTGAAGCTTTCTTT. Its translation is CAWIRGGGNTEAFF.

This CDR3 is CASSNRPAGGTDTQYF. In DNA form, the CDR3 reads TGTGCCAGTAGTAACCGCCCAGCGGGGGGCACAGATACGCAGTATTTT. The rearrangement uses TRBV19 and TRBJ2-3, with TRBD2 matching 8 bases. The length of the CDR3 is 16 residues. Unmatched junction bases numbered 7, after V lost 4 bases and J lost 1 base. Per the germline V gene, CDR1 is LNHDA and CDR2 is SQIVND (reference sequence).

V usage is TRBV7-3 and J usage is TRBJ2-7, with D possibly TRBD2 on 7 matching bases. Germline assignment: CDR1 SGHTA and CDR2 FQGTGA. V was cut by 3 bases and J by 0 bases, with 12 bases left in between. The CDR3 is made up of 15 amino acids. CDR3 sequence reads: CASSFRGGASYEQYF. The DNA for the CDR3 is TGTGCCAGCAGCTTTCGTGGGGGGGCCTCCTACGAGCAGTACTTC.

CDR3 coding DNA: TGTGCCAGCAGCCAAGATGGGGGGTTTGCTTCCTTTCGCGGCAATCAGCCCCAGCATTTT. Translating gives CASSQDGGFASFRGNQPQHF. The chain carries TRBV4-2 and TRBJ1-5, with D perhaps TRBD1 (5 bases). V lost 0 bases and J lost 2, with 23 bases in between. CDR1 LGHNA and CDR2 YNFKEQ come from the germline V gene. This CDR3 spans 20 amino acids.

The chain joins TRBV4-2 to TRBJ1-5; 7 bases are shared with TRBD1. J gave up 9 bases and V 0 bases, and 11 bases lay outside the gene matches. The CDR3 is 16 residues long. Germline V gives CDR1 LGHNA, CDR2 YNFKEQ. The CDR3 sequence is CASSQEEGAFVMPQHF. In nucleotides, the CDR3 is TGTGCCAGCAGCCAAGAGGAGGGGGCCTTCGTCATGCCCCAGCATTTT.

The V and J genes are TRBV19 and TRBJ2-5, with 13 bases fitting TRBD2. The V segment lost 5 bases and the J segment 2 bases; nucleotides outside the gene matches: 11. CDR1 and CDR2 (germline): LNHDA, SQIVND (reference sequence). The CDR3 has 18 amino acids. This CDR3 reads CASSPRGLAGHEQETQYF. In nucleotides, the CDR3 is TGTGCCAGTAGTCCCAGGGGACTAGCGGGGCATGAACAAGAGACCCAGTACTTC.

Details on this clone: Other DNA sequences of this sample code for an identical CDR3. This chain uses TRBV29-1 with TRBJ1-2; a weak D match, TRBD1 (5 bases). From germline, CDR1 is SQVTM and CDR2 ANQGSEA. The CDR3 spans 11 residues. Trimming stripped 4 bases from V and 8 bases from J, with 11 bases between. The CDR3 DNA follows: TGCAGCGTTGTGAGAGGGACCGGCTACACCTTC. Its translation: CSVVRGTGYTF.

This clone was detected only a few times. V and J are TRBV5-1 and TRBJ2-5; D not certain. This CDR3 comprises 13 residues. V lost 5 bases, J lost 0 bases, and 8 bases lay in between. CDR1 and CDR2 (germline): SGHRS, YFSETQ. CDR3 sequence reads: CASSVRDQETQYF. CDR3 DNA: TGCGCCAGCAGTGTCCGGGACCAAGAGACCCAGTACTTC.

This CDR3 reads CASSPGEYQGYGYTF. The CDR3 bases are TGTGCCAGCAGTCCCGGGGAATATCAGGGCTATGGCTACACCTTC. The V gene is TRBV6-5, the J gene TRBJ1-2; perhaps TRBD1 as D (5 bases). Between the trimmed V and J ends, which lost 5 bases and 4 bases, there was a span of 17 bases. This CDR3 region has 15 residues. Per germline, CDR1 MNHEY and CDR2 SVGAGI.

The rearrangement joins TRBV28 to TRBJ1-1, with TRBD1 matching 7 bases. The CDR3 totals 18 residues. The ends lost 3 bases at V and 1 base at J; junction bases unmatched: 14. Germline V gene sequence: CDR1 MDHEN, CDR2 SYDVKM. CDR3 coding DNA: TGTGCCAGCAGTTTCAGAGATGAAGGGGGCGCCCGGAACACTGAAGCTTTCTTT. Translated, it gives CASSFRDEGGARNTEAFF.

The V and J genes are TRBV12-5 and TRBJ2-7; the D is unclear. This CDR3 has 12 amino acids. Trimming stripped 0 bases from V and 2 bases from J, with 2 bases between. Per germline, CDR1 LGHNT and CDR2 FRNRAP. CDR3 residues: CASGLVPYEQYF. Here the CDR3 DNA reads TGTGCTAGTGGTTTGGTACCCTACGAGCAGTACTTC.